Below, one TCR beta chain is given with its context. Its antigen specificity is not known. Base-call qualities are not available, and no considerably larger clone is one nucleotide away. V loses 7 bases, J loses 7 bases, and the germline ends lie 29 bases apart. The CDR3 runs 17 residues from the cysteine to the phenylalanine. Only the CDR3 part of the read is kept: 51 bases, read in frame from the first base. Per the germline V gene (reference sequence), MNHEY is the CDR1 and SMNVEV is the CDR2. Synthetic TCR analog templates were spiked into each PCR to estimate absolute template abundance from read counts. TCRbeta CDR3 regions were amplified from genomic DNA with bias-controlled V and J gene primers using the immunoSEQ assay. Rearranged TCRbeta segments were sequenced at approximately 20X coverage. The original pipeline was this. Clustering was used to correct sequencing errors, and CDR3s were annotated against IMGT to assign V, D and J genes. Downstream analyses used only productive TCRbeta rearrangements, leaving out any out-of-frame or stop-codon sequences. Clonality was calculated as one minus the Shannon entropy normalized by the log of the number of unique productive sequences. Clones differing between time points or between blood and tumor were identified using Fisher's exact test with Benjamini-Hochberg correction, with an adjusted p below 0.01 applied as the threshold. The table was pulled from immuneACCESS by TCRdb, which kept in-frame rearrangements only. Such tables lose some clones; where checked, under half of the loss comes from unresolved V genes, and the rest has no known cause. V, J and clone size are taken as reported in that table, and D and trimming were inferred from the DNA itself. In all, the sample holds around 92,000 clones, and more than 80% of those were seen once. The ten most abundant clones make up 0.85% to 1% of the sample.

This sample stems from a study of PD-L1 blockade in urothelial cancer (dated by TCRdb to 2017 to 2019). Study-level background: Every patient began therapy at some point between 2013 and 2015 and was given atezolizumab 1,200 mg intravenously every 3 weeks. About 85% of the 29 patients were males with bladder-origin urothelial cancer, and about 65% of the roughly 30 reported a prior smoking history. Patients had an ECOG performance status of 0 or 1 and had received between 0 and 3 prior chemotherapy regimens. Blood samples were analyzed at two time points: 3 weeks after treatment start (second dose) and 6 weeks after treatment start. Blood samples yielded a median of around 140,000 T cells and around 80,000 unique TCRs, with median clonality roughly 0.085. An exploratory multi-omic analysis was conducted of the somatic, immune and clinical correlates of response to PD-L1 blockade with atezolizumab in urothelial cancer. TCR sequencing covered pretreatment tumor samples and matched, serially collected peripheral blood taken before and after atezolizumab treatment. Durable clinical benefit was defined as progression-free survival longer than 6 months, and TCR features were also tested against progression-free and overall survival. In the same patients, pretreatment tumors underwent whole exome sequencing and RNA sequencing in addition to TCR sequencing. Several patients achieved durable clinical benefit and 20 did not. Pretreatment blood TCR-seq was available for around 29 patients, at least one posttreatment blood collection was obtained for 25 or so patients, and tumor TCR-seq was available for 25 or so patients.

In light of the paper, this sample's time point label describes: pretreatment peripheral blood. The cohort comprised 30 or so patients with locally advanced or metastatic urothelial carcinoma treated at Memorial Sloan Kettering on a trial protocol. Peripheral blood mononuclear cells were collected pretreatment and during treatment, at between 1 and 8 total time points per patient. The Qiagen DNeasy Blood extraction kit was used to purify genomic DNA from total PBMCs and tumor samples. PBMCs were collected pretreatment and during treatment, and were isolated and stored as previously described. Beyond this particular receptor, the publication reports: Greater expansion of tumor-associated TCR clones in peripheral blood 3 weeks after the start of treatment was observed in patients with durable benefit (n of about 20, p = 0.022). Small sample size (n ≈ 28) and many exploratory analyses mean the results are intended to be hypothesis-generating. A pretreatment peripheral blood TCR clonality below the median was linked to improved progression-free and overall survival.

The sequence is built from TRBV27 and TRBJ2-7; TRBD1 might be the D gene, on 5 matching bases. This sequence was found in a woman older than 75 with urothelial cancer. Material: PBMCs, obtained around atezolizumab (anti-PD-L1) treatment. The CDR3 here reads CASTPTPLTAFIQEQYF. The bases are TGTGCCAGCACCCCGACACCGTTGACAGCGTTCATACAGGAGCAGTACTTC.